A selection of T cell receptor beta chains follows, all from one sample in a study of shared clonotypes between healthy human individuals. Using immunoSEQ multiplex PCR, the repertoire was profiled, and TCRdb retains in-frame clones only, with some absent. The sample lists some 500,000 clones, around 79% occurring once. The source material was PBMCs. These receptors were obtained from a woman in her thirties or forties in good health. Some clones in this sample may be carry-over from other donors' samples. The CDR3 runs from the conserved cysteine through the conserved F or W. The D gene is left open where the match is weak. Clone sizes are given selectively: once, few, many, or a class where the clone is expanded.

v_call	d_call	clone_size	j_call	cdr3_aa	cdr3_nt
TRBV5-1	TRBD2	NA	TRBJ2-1	CASNPTGGRGNEQFF	TGCGCCAGCAACCCCACCGGCGGGAGAGGGAATGAGCAGTTCTTC
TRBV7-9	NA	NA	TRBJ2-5	CASSLGTVQETQYF	TGTGCCAGCAGCTTAGGGACGGTCCAAGAGACCCAGTACTTC
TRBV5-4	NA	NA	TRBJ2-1	CASSPRRNEQFF	TGTGCCAGCAGCCCGAGAAGGAATGAGCAGTTCTTC
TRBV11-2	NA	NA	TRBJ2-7	CASSLDGGLFPYEQYF	TGTGCCAGCAGCTTAGACGGGGGACTCTTTCCCTACGAGCAGTACTTC
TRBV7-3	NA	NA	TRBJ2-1	CASSLGVDEQFF	TGTGCCAGCAGCTTAGGGGTGGATGAGCAGTTCTTC
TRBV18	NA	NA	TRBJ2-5	CASSPFNQETQYF	TGTGCCAGCTCACCATTTAATCAAGAGACCCAGTACTTC
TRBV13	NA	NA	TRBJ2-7	CASSLAHQRSYEQYF	TGTGCCAGCAGCTTAGCACACCAGAGGTCCTACGAGCAGTACTTC
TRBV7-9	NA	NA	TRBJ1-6	CASSSAGQNNSPLHF	TGTGCCAGCAGCTCCGCAGGACAGAATAATTCACCCCTCCACTTT
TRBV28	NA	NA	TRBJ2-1	CASSTYTNSYNEQFF	TGTGCCAGCAGCACGTACACCAACTCCTACAATGAGCAGTTCTTC
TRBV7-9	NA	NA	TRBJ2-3	CASSLNSDTQYF	TGTGCCAGCAGCCTAAACTCAGATACGCAGTATTTT
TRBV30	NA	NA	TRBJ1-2	CAWSSGVGYTF	TGTGCCTGGAGTTCCGGTGTCGGCTACACCTTC
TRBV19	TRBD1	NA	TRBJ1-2	CASSTPPTGVVGYTF	TGTGCCAGTAGTACCCCACCGACAGGGGTCGTTGGCTACACCTTC
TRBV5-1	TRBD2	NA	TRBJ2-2	CASSFSGPNTGELFF	TGCGCCAGCAGCTTTAGCGGGCCGAACACCGGGGAGCTGTTTTTT
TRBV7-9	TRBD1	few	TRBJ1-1	CASSEPGQIINTEAFF	TGTGCCAGCAGCGAGCCGGGACAGATCATTAACACTGAAGCTTTCTTT
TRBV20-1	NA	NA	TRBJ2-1	CSLVYNEQFF	TGCAGTTTGGTGTACAATGAGCAGTTCTTC
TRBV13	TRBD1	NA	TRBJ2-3	CASSQDRAGTDTQYF	TGTGCCAGCAGCCAGGACAGGGCTGGCACAGATACGCAGTATTTT
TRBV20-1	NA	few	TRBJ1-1	CSVLRGLGAFF	TGCAGTGTACTTCGGGGGCTGGGAGCTTTCTTT
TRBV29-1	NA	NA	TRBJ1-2	CSVPTPGHPGDGYTF	TGCAGCGTTCCCACCCCGGGACACCCAGGCGATGGCTACACCTTC
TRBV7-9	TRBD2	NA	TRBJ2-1	CASGYASGNNEQFF	TGTGCCAGCGGCTACGCTAGCGGCAACAATGAGCAGTTCTTC
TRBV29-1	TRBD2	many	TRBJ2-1	CSVEGRASGRAAWSSYNEQFF	TGCAGCGTTGAGGGACGGGCTAGCGGGAGGGCCGCCTGGAGCTCCTACAATGAGCAGTTCTTC
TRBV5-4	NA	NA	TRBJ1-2	CASSLDRDTNYGYTF	TGTGCCAGCAGCTTGGACAGGGACACTAACTATGGCTACACCTTC
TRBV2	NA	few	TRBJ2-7	CASSDRRETRYEQYF	TGTGCCAGCAGTGACCGACGGGAAACTCGTTACGAGCAGTACTTC
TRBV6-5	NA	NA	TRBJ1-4	CASSYGRNEKLFF	TGTGCCAGCAGTTACGGGCGGAATGAAAAACTGTTTTTT
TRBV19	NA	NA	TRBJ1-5	CASSTPGARSNQPQHF	TGTGCCAGTAGTACTCCCGGGGCACGGAGCAATCAGCCCCAGCATTTT
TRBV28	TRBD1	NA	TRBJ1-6	CASSLNQGAAVSPLHF	TGTGCCAGCAGTTTGAATCAGGGGGCAGCGGTCTCACCCCTCCACTTT
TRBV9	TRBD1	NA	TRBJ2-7	CASSSRTGHSYEQYF	TGTGCCAGCAGCTCGCGGACAGGGCACTCCTACGAGCAGTACTTC
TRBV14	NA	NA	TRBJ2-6	CASSQDRGMAGANVLTF	TGTGCCAGCAGCCAAGATCGGGGGATGGCTGGGGCCAACGTCCTGACTTTC
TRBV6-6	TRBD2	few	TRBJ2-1	CASSAGLAGGNEQFF	TGTGCCAGCAGTGCGGGACTAGCGGGAGGAAATGAGCAGTTCTTC
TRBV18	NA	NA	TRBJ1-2	CASSEDRIGGYTF	TGTGCCAGCTCTGAGGACCGGATCGGGGGCTACACCTTC
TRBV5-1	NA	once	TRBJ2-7	CASRIRGAHEQYF	TGCGCCAGCAGAATCCGGGGGGCCCACGAGCAGTACTTC
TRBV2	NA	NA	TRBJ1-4	CASSIPEGEKLFF	TGTGCCAGCAGTATCCCGGAAGGGGAAAAACTGTTTTTT
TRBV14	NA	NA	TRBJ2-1	CASSQEWGRHNEQFF	TGTGCCAGCAGCCAAGAATGGGGTAGACACAATGAGCAGTTCTTC
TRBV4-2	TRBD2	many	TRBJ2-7	CASSQEGTSGRNLVYEQYF	TGTGCCAGCAGCCAGGAAGGGACTAGCGGGCGAAACCTAGTCTACGAGCAGTACTTC
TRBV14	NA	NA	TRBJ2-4	CASSPAGTSAFQYF	TGTGCCAGCAGCCCGGCCGGGACTTCAGCATTTCAGTACTTC
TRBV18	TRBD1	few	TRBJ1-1	CASSLRTGAGENTEAFF	TGTGCCAGCTCACTCCGGACAGGGGCCGGTGAGAACACTGAAGCTTTCTTT
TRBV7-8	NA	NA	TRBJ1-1	CASSLVKGLGTEAFF	TGTGCCAGCAGCTTAGTAAAGGGTCTGGGAACTGAAGCTTTCTTT
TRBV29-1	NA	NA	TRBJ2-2	CSVEGDPRTGELFF	TGCAGCGTTGAGGGGGACCCGCGGACCGGGGAGCTGTTTTTT